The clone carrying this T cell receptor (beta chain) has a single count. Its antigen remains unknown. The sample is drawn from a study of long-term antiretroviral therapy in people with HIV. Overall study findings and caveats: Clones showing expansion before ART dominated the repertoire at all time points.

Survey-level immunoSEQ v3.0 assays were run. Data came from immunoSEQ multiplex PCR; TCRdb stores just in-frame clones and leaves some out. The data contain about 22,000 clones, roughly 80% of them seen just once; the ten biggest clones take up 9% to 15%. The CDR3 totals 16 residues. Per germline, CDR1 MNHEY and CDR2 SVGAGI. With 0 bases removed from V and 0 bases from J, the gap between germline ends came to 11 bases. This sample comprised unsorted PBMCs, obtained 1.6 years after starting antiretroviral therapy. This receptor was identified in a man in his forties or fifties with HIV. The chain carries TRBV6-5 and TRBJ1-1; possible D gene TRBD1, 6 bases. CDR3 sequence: CASSYSAGVLNTEAFF. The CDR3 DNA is TGTGCCAGCAGTTACTCGGCAGGGGTTCTGAACACTGAAGCTTTCTTT.